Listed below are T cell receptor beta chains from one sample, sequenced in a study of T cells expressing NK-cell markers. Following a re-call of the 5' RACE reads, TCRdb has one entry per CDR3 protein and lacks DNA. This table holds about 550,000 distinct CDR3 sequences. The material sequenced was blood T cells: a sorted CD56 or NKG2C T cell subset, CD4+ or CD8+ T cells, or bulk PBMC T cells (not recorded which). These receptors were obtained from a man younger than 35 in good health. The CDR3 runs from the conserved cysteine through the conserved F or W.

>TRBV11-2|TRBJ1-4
CASSLGRKAEKLFF
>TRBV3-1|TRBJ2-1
CASSPRQGSVQFF
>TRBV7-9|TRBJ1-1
CASSPRRGGGTEAFF
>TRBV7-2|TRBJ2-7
CASSLTPGVGEQYF
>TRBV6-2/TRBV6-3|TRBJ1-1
CASSYSKGGDRVNTEAFF
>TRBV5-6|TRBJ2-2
CASSLLTGRNTGELFF
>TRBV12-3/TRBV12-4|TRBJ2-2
CASTEYGFNTGELFF
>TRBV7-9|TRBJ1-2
CASSDSVGDGYTF
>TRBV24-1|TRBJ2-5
CATSLGTGSSETQYF
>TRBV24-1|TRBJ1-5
CATREGGTGDPNQPQHF
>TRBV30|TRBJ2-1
CAWTLGGYSYNEQFF